This TCR beta chain originates from a study of shared clonotypes between healthy human individuals. Study context: Per donor, three plates held CD4 naive cells, three held CD4 memory, two held CD8 naive and one held CD8 memory. Study-wide findings and caveats: For sorted subsets, rarefaction showed incomplete sequencing despite large depth.

CDR3 length equals 15 residues. The germline CDR1 and CDR2 sequences are SQVTM and ANQGSEA. With V trimmed by 1 base and J by 5 bases, 6 bases remained unmatched. This clone was found a few times. Its antigen is not known. From CD4+ cells came CD45RA+ naive and CD45RA-negative memory subsets. Execution of the assay was at deep level. Data came from immunoSEQ multiplex PCR; TCRdb stores just in-frame clones and leaves some out. The data contain about 1 million clones, more than 65% of them seen just once; the ten biggest clones take up around 1.5%. This sequence was found in a man younger than 35 in good health. Material for sequencing was memory CD4+ T cells sorted from blood. The subset: CD45RA-negative fraction. The chain carries TRBV29-1 and TRBJ2-5; 11 bases agree with TRBD1. The CDR3: CSVEVGTGGRETQYF. DNA for the CDR3: TGCAGCGTTGAAGTGGGGACAGGGGGGAGGGAGACCCAGTACTTC.